These 28 T cell receptor beta chains were sequenced from one sample in a study of regulatory T cells in long-lasting Graves disease. CDR3-region Arm-PCR and iRepertoire HTBI primers produced the TCR beta libraries. TCRdb passed the multiplex PCR reads through MiXCR, listing each CDR3 protein once. Here the sample spans 500,000 to 800,000 distinct CDR3 sequences, about 32% being singletons. Stated time point: persistent/refractory GD, antithyroid drugs over 5 years with positive TRAb. Extracted PBMC RNA gave rise to the TCR library. Here the sequenced sample was peripheral blood mononuclear cells (PBMCs), taken when the disease was refractory, from a patient treated with antithyroid drugs. The receptors derive from a female donor with Graves disease.

The genes are TRBV11-2 and TRBJ2-7; TRBD1 matches at 9 bases. J lost 3 bases, V lost 4 bases, and 4 bases had no gene match. The CDR3 has 14 residues. Germline V CDR1 and CDR2: SGHAT, FQNNGV. The CDR3, as DNA: TGTGCCAGCAGCTGGGGGACAGGGAACTACGAGCAGTACTTC. Its protein product is CASSWGTGNYEQYF. The full variable domain, with the rest looked up from reference TRBV11-2 and TRBJ2-7, is EAGVAQSPRYKIIEKRQSVAFWCNPISGHATLYWYQQILGQGPKLLIQFQNNGVVDDSQLPKDRFSAERLKGVDSTLKIQPAKLEDSAVYLCASSWGTGNYEQYFGPGTRLTVT.

This chain joins TRBV27 and TRBJ2-1; 13 bases match TRBD2. Trimming took 5 bases from V and 0 from J; bases not matched to a gene: 10. The CDR3 consists of 19 residues. Looked up from germline, CDR1 is MNHEY and CDR2 is SMNVEV (reference sequence). The CDR3 is CASSIGTSGNPSSYNEQFF. The CDR3 bases are TGTGCCAGCAGTATCGGGACTAGCGGGAACCCGAGCTCCTACAATGAGCAGTTCTTC.

The chain couples TRBV7-2 to TRBJ2-7, with a possible D match to TRBD2 (5 bases). Germline CDR1 is SGHTA and CDR2 is FQGNSA. The V end lost 8 bases, the J end lost 10 bases, and 21 bases lay between the germline ends. This CDR3 has 13 amino acids. CDR3 sequence: CASGLLQRFGQYF. In DNA form, the CDR3 reads TGTGCCAGCGGCCTACTTCAGCGGTTCGGACAGTACTTC. Drawing the rest from reference TRBV7-2 and TRBJ2-7, the complete variable domain is GAGVSQSPSNKVTEKGKDVELRCDPISGHTALYWYRQSLGQGLEFLIYFQGNSAPDKSGLPSDRFSAERTGGSVSTLTIQRTQQEDSAVYLCASGLLQRFGQYFGPGTRLTVT.

This clonotype has at least ten counts. The chain has TRBV2 and TRBJ1-4; 7 positions agree with TRBD1. The ends lost 6 bases at V and 3 bases at J; junction bases unmatched: 10. The CDR3 is 16 residues long. Germline V gene sequence: CDR1 SNHLY, CDR2 FYNNEI. The CDR3 here is CASRPQGGLANEKLFF. The DNA of the CDR3 is TGTGCCAGCAGACCTCAGGGGGGGCTGGCTAATGAAAAACTGTTTTTT.

This clonotype turned up a few times. The V and J genes are TRBV29-1 and TRBJ2-4; D not resolved. The CDR3 covers 12 residues. Per the germline V gene, CDR1 is SQVTM and CDR2 is ANQGSEA. Trimming left V 7 bases short and J 2 bases short, with 9 bases between. Here the CDR3 DNA reads TGCAGCGCATTGTCTCCCAAAAACATTCAGTACTTC. Translation: CSALSPKNIQYF.

The sample holds many counts of this clonotype. V gene TRBV18 combines with J gene TRBJ1-4, with TRBD1 matching over 7 bases. The J segment lost 15 bases and the V segment lost 2 bases, leaving 6 bases of the junction unmatched. CDR1 and CDR2 from the germline V gene are KGHSH and LQKENI. There are 12 residues in the CDR3. CDR3 nucleotide sequence: TGTGCCAGCTCACCAACAGGGGCAGAATTGTTTTTT. It codes for CASSPTGAELFF. Full variable domain (outside the CDR3, taken from reference TRBV18 and TRBJ1-4): NAGVMQNPRHLVRRRGQEARLRCSPMKGHSHVYWYRQLPEEGLKFMVYLQKENIIDESGMPKERFSAEFPKEGPSILRIQQVVRGDSAAYFCASSPTGAELFFGSGTQLSVL.

The V gene is TRBV11-2, the J gene TRBJ2-7; D may be TRBD1 or TRBD2 (6 bases each). V lost 7 bases, J lost 3 bases, and 19 bases lay in between. In germline, CDR1 is SGHAT, CDR2 FQNNGV. The CDR3 loop spans 15 amino acids. CDR3: CASTPDGGNIYEQYF. The CDR3 region has the DNA TGTGCCAGCACCCCGGACGGGGGCAATATCTACGAGCAGTACTTC.

The genes are TRBV25-1 and TRBJ1-5; maybe TRBD1 (6 bases). Looked up from germline, CDR1 is MGHDK and CDR2 is SYGVNS. CDR3 length equals 14 residues. The ends were cut back, 6 bases at V and 9 bases at J, with 18 bases in the middle. The CDR3, as DNA: TGTGCCAGCAGCGACAGGCTACACCTCTCGCCCCAGCATTTT. Translating it yields CASSDRLHLSPQHF.

This clonotype was counted a few times. This chain joins TRBV2 and TRBJ1-5; 7 bases line up with TRBD1. Germline lookup yields CDR1 SNHLY and CDR2 FYNNEI. J lost 0 bases, V lost 7 bases, and 15 bases had no gene match. The CDR3 runs to 18 residues. The CDR3 loop reads CASMRDSGRSRSNQPQHF. In DNA, the CDR3 is TGTGCCAGCATGAGGGACAGCGGACGTAGTCGTAGCAATCAGCCCCAGCATTTT.

The V call is TRBV9, the J call TRBJ1-2; D is undetermined. In germline, CDR1 is SGDLS, CDR2 YYNGEE. V lost 3 bases, J lost 2 bases, and 5 bases lay in between. CDR3 size: 12 residues. CDR3 region: CASSEPNYGYTF. The CDR3 region has the DNA TGTGCCAGCAGCGAACCCAACTATGGCTACACCTTC.

This clonotype occurred a few times. The chain combines TRBV20-1 with TRBJ2-7; tentatively, D is TRBD1 (5 bases). Germline V gives CDR1 DFQATT, CDR2 SNEGSKA (reference sequence). The CDR3 totals 12 residues. The ends were cut back, 3 bases at V and 2 bases at J, with 8 bases in the middle. The CDR3 protein is CSASPDTYEQYF. As DNA, the CDR3 is TGCAGTGCTAGCCCGGACACCTACGAGCAGTACTTC.

This clonotype was observed a few times. The CDR3 DNA sequence: TGCGCCAGCAGCCCGCGGGACCTTCTATGGGATCAGCCCCAGCATTTT. Translating gives CASSPRDLLWDQPQHF. The chain combines TRBV4-1 with TRBJ1-5, with TRBD1 as a possible D gene (5 bases). The CDR3 consists of 16 residues. CDR1 is MGHRA, CDR2 YSYEKL, per germline. The V end was cut by 4 bases, the J end by 5 bases, with 18 bases between.

The gene calls are TRBV7-3 and TRBJ1-6, with 11 bases identical to TRBD1. Unmatched junction bases numbered 4, after V lost 5 bases and J lost 7 bases. The CDR3 extends over 15 amino acids. Germline lookup yields CDR1 SGHTA and CDR2 FQGTGA. The CDR3 loop is CASSAGTGGNSPLHF. Here the CDR3 DNA reads TGTGCCAGCAGCGCCGGGACAGGGGGGAATTCACCCCTCCACTTT.

This clonotype has a single count. The chain combines TRBV24-1 with TRBJ1-1; 9 nucleotides line up with TRBD1. This CDR3 spans 17 amino acids. Germline CDR1 KGHDR, CDR2 SFDVKD. V shed 2 bases and J 5 bases; nucleotides not matched to a gene: 11. DNA of the CDR3: TGTGCCACCAGTGATTCTCCGTACAGGACAGGGGAAACTGAAGCTTTCTTT. Protein: CATSDSPYRTGETEAFF.

This clonotype came up many times. The gene calls are TRBV6-1 and TRBJ2-5, with TRBD2 as a possible D gene (6 bases). CDR3 length: 16 residues. Germline CDR1 reads MNHNS; CDR2 reads SASEGT. Trimming pared 1 base from V and 2 bases from J, leaving 14 bases between. CDR3 amino acids: CASSEVKAGTQETQYF. CDR3 nucleotide sequence: TGTGCCAGCAGTGAAGTGAAGGCGGGAACACAAGAGACCCAGTACTTC.

This clonotype was found a few times. The chain combines TRBV19 with TRBJ2-7; perhaps TRBD1 as D (5 bases). The ends were cut back, 3 bases at V and 2 bases at J, with 5 bases in the middle. This CDR3 has 12 residues. Germline V gene lookup returns CDR1 LNHDA and CDR2 SQIVND (reference sequence). The CDR3 is CASSMDTYEQYF. In DNA, the CDR3 is TGTGCCAGTAGTATGGACACCTACGAGCAGTACTTC.

As to this clonotype: A much larger clone sits a single nucleotide away, making a read error possible. This sequence joins TRBV20-1 and TRBJ1-2; the match to TRBD1 covers 7 bases. From germline, CDR1 is DFQATT and CDR2 SNEGSKA (reference sequence). The length of the CDR3 is 12 residues. CDR3 bases: TGCAGTGCCGTCGGGACAGTCGATGGCTGCACCTTC. Its translation: CSAVGTVDGCTF.

This clonotype was seen a few times. J is TRBJ1-2 and V is TRBV5-1; a weak D match, TRBD1 (5 bases). CDR3 size: 15 residues. Trimming took 0 bases from V and 0 from J, leaving 9 bases between them. Germline CDR1 SGHRS, CDR2 YFSETQ. The CDR3 reads CASSLGGAPNYGYTF. The CDR3 DNA reads TGCGCCAGCAGCTTGGGAGGGGCTCCTAACTATGGCTACACCTTC.

The V gene is TRBV18, the J gene TRBJ2-2; D uncertain. The CDR3 is 13 residues long. In germline, CDR1 is KGHSH, CDR2 LQKENI. Between the trimmed V and J ends, which lost 2 bases and 6 bases, there was a span of 7 bases. CDR3 bases: TGTGCCAGCTCACCAGTGGGCTCCGGGGAGCTGTTTTTT. Encoded protein: CASSPVGSGELFF.

The sample holds many counts of this clonotype. The chain has TRBV6-5 and TRBJ2-7, with 13 bases aligning to TRBD2. The germline V gene has CDR1 MNHEY and CDR2 SVGAGI. This CDR3 has 18 residues. The V gene end was trimmed by 0 bases and the J gene end by 0 bases; junction bases not matched to a gene: 5. CDR3 DNA sequence: TGTGCCAGCAGTTACTCGGGGACTAGCGGGACCCCCTCCTACGAGCAGTACTTC. Translated: CASSYSGTSGTPSYEQYF.

Only a few counts were recorded for this clonotype. The gene calls are TRBV3-1 and TRBJ1-4; D uncertain. The germline V and J ends were trimmed by 4 bases and 8 bases, with 11 bases remaining between them. CDR1 and CDR2 (germline): LGHDT, YNNKEL (reference sequence). The CDR3 length is 13 residues. The CDR3 coding sequence is TGTGCCAGCAGCCGGACCACTGGGGAAAAACTGTTTTTT. This gives the protein CASSRTTGEKLFF.

This chain joins TRBV19 and TRBJ2-7; the D gene is possibly TRBD1 (6 bases). The CDR3 runs to 14 residues. In germline, CDR1 is LNHDA, CDR2 SQIVND (reference sequence). V was trimmed by 4 bases and J by 6 bases, leaving 16 bases between them. CDR3 protein: CASSRGQGSGEQYF. CDR3 in DNA: TGTGCCAGTAGTAGAGGTCAGGGGAGCGGCGAGCAGTACTTC.

There are many counts of this clonotype. This CDR3 is CASSGKGTVASTEAFF. CDR3 nucleotides: TGCGCCAGCAGCGGAAAAGGGACAGTCGCGTCCACTGAAGCTTTCTTT. The chain employs TRBV5-1 and TRBJ1-1; 7 bases agree with TRBD1. This CDR3 has 16 residues. Germline CDR1 is SGHRS and CDR2 is YFSETQ. V shed 4 bases, J shed 4 bases, and the junction held 13 bases outside the gene matches.

This rearrangement joins TRBV20-1 to TRBJ2-7, with 7 bases fitting TRBD2. Trimming at V came to 3 bases and at J to 4 bases, leaving 6 bases not matched to a gene. Germline CDR1 is DFQATT and CDR2 is SNEGSKA (reference sequence). There are 13 residues in the CDR3. CDR3 sequence (DNA): TGCAGTGCTAGCGGGAGGAATCGATACGAGCAGTACTTC. As protein: CSASGRNRYEQYF.

This clonotype was counted between two and nine times. The chain links TRBV5-1 to TRBJ1-4, with 8 bases lining up with TRBD1. J was trimmed by 8 bases and V by 0 bases; bases with no gene match: 9. Germline V gene sequence: CDR1 SGHRS, CDR2 YFSETQ. The CDR3 extends over 16 amino acids. CDR3 loop: CASSLGLGQGGEKLFF. The CDR3 DNA follows: TGCGCCAGCAGCTTGGGGTTAGGACAGGGAGGAGAAAAACTGTTTTTT.

The chain links TRBV28 to TRBJ1-1, with D maybe TRBD1 (5 bases). V was clipped by 4 bases and J by 4 bases, with 13 bases between them. Germline lookup yields CDR1 MDHEN and CDR2 SYDVKM. This CDR3 has 14 amino acids. The CDR3 nucleotides are TGTGCCAGCAGTTCCTCGGGGGGGACCACTGAAGCTTTCTTT. Protein sequence: CASSSSGGTTEAFF.

The gene calls are TRBV20-1 and TRBJ2-5, with a weak D call TRBD1 (6 bases). This CDR3 comprises 13 residues. Germline V gives CDR1 DFQATT, CDR2 SNEGSKA (reference sequence). The CDR3 loop is CSSTRGNGETQYF. Written as DNA, the CDR3 is TGCAGCTCAACCAGGGGAAATGGAGAGACCCAGTACTTC.

In its sample, this clonotype was seen a few times. The chain combines TRBV28 with TRBJ1-1; TRBD1 matches at 8 bases. This CDR3 contains 16 residues. V was pared by 3 bases and J by 1 base, with 7 bases of the junction left unmatched. Germline lookup yields CDR1 MDHEN and CDR2 SYDVKM. CDR3 region: CASSLRQGRPNTEAFF. CDR3 DNA: TGTGCCAGCAGTTTGAGACAGGGGCGCCCGAACACTGAAGCTTTCTTT.